The T cell receptor (beta chain) under discussion was sequenced for a study of tumor and adjacent non-tumor tissue in lung cancer. No cell sorting was done before RNA was extracted from the tissue. TCRbeta libraries were built with three rounds of nested PCR, modified from ARM-PCR. Each CDR3 protein is one row after TCRdb ran MiXCR on the multiplex PCR reads. The sample comprises about 110,000 distinct CDR3 sequences, more than 60% of which are singletons, and around a third rests with the top ten. A note on this clonotype: The junction departs from the called germline gene at one end, perhaps through a read error.

Germline CDR1 reads SQVTM; CDR2 reads ANQGSEA. This CDR3 is 15 amino acids long. The V and J genes are TRBV29-1 and TRBJ2-7; 10 bases are shared with TRBD1. Material for sequencing was lung tumor tissue. The sequence came from an older woman with non-small cell lung cancer. This chain's CDR3 is CSVELRQGAFYEEYF. The CDR3, as DNA: TGCAGCGTTGAACTTCGACAGGGGGCTTTCTACGAGGAGTACTTC.